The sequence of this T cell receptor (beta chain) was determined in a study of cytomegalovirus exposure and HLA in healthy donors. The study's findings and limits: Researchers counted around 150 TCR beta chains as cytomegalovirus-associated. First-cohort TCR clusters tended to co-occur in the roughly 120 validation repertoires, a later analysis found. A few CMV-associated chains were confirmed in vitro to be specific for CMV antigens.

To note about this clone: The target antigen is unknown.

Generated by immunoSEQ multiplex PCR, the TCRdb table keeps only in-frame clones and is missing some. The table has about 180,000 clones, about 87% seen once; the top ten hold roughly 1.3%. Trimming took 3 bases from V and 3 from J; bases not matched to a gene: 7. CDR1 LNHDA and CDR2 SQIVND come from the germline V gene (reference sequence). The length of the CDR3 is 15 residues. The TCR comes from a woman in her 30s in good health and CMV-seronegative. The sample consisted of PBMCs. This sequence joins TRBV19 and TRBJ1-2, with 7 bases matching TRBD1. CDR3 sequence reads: CASSISGGYDYGYTF. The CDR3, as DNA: TGTGCCAGTAGTATCTCAGGGGGTTACGACTATGGCTACACCTTC.